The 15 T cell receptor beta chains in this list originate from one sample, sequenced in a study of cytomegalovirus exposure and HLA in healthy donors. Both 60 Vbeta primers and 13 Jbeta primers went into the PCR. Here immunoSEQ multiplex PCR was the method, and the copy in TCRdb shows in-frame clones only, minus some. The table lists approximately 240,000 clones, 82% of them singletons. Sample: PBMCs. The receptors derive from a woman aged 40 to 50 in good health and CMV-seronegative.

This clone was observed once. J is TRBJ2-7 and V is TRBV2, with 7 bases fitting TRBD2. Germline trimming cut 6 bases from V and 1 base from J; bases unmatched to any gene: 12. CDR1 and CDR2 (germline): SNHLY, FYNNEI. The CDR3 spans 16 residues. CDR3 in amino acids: CASSTLKRDGSYEQYF. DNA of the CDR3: TGTGCCAGCAGCACCCTGAAGCGGGACGGATCCTACGAGCAGTACTTC.

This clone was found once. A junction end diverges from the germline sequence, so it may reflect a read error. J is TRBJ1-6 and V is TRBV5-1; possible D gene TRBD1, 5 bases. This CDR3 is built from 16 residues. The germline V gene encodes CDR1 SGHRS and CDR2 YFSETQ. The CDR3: CASNLLGREGGSPLHF. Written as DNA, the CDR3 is TGCGCCAGCAACTTGTTAGGCAGGGAGGGTGGGTCACCCCTCCACTTT. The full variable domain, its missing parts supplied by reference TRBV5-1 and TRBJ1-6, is KAGVTQTPRYLIKTRGQQVTLSCSPISGHRSVSWYQQTPGQGLQFLFEYFSETQRNKGNFPGRFSGRQFSNSRSEMNVSTLELGDSALYLCASNLLGREGGSPLHFGNGTRLTVT.

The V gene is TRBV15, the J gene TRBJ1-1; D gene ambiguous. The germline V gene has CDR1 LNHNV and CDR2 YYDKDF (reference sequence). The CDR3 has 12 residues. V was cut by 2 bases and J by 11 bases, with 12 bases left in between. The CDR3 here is CATSRTPGWAFF. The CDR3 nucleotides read TGTGCCACCAGCAGAACCCCCGGTTGGGCTTTCTTT.

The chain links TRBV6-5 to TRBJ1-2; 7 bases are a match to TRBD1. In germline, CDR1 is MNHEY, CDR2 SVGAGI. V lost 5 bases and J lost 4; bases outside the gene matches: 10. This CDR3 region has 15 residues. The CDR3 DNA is TGTGCCAGCAGTGCCATCCCGGGACAGCTCTATGGCTACACCTTC. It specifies CASSAIPGQLYGYTF.

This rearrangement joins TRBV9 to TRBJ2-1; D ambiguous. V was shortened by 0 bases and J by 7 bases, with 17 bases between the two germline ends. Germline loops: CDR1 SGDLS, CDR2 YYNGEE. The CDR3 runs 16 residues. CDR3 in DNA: TGTGCCAGCAGCGTAGTCGGTAGCCGACCGTTTAATGAGCAGTTCTTC. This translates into CASSVVGSRPFNEQFF.

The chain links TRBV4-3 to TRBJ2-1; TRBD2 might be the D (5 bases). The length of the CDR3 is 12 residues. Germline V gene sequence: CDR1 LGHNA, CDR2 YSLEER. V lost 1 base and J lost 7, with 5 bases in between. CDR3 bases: TGCGCCAGCAGCCAAGGAGGGAATGAGCAGTTCTTC. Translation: CASSQGGNEQFF.

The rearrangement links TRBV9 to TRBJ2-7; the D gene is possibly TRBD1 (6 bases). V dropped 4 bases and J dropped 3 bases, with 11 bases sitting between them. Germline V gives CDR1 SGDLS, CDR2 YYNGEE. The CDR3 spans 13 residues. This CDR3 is CASSLGQNYEQYF. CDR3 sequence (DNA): TGTGCCAGCAGCCTCGGACAGAACTACGAGCAGTACTTC.

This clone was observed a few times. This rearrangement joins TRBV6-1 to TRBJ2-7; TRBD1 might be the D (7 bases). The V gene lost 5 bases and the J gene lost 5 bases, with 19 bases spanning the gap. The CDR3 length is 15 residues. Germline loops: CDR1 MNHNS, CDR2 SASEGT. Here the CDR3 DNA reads TGTGCCAGCAGTCCTACAGGGGCGCGGGGCCACGAGCAGTACTTC. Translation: CASSPTGARGHEQYF.

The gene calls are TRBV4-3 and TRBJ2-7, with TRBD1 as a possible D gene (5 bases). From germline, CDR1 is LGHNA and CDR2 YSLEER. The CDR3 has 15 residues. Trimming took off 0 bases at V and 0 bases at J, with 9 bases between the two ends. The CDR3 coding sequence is TGCGCCAGCAGCCAAGATGGAACAGGCTCCTACGAGCAGTACTTC. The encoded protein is CASSQDGTGSYEQYF.

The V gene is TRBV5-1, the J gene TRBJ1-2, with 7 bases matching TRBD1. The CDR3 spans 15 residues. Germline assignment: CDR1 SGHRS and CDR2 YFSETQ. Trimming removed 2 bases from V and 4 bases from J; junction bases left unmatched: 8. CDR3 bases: TGCGCCAGCAGCTTACAAACCGGGACAGCCTATGGCTACACCTTC. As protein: CASSLQTGTAYGYTF.

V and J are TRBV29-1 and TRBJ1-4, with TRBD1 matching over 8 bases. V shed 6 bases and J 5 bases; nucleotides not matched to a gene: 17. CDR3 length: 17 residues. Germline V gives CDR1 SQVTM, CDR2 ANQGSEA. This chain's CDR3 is CSVGTGGSRVGNEKLFF. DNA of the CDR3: TGCAGCGTCGGGACAGGCGGCAGCAGAGTTGGGAATGAAAAACTGTTTTTT.

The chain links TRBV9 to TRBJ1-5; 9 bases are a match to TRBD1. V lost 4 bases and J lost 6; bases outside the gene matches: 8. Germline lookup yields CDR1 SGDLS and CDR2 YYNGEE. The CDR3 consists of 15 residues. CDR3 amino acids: CASSPRDREGQPQHF. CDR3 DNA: TGTGCCAGCAGCCCCCGGGACAGGGAAGGTCAGCCCCAGCATTTT.

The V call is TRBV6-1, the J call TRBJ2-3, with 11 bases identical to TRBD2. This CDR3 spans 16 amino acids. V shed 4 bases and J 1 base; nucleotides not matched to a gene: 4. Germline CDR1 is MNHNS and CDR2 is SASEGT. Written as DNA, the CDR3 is TGTGCCAGCAGTGCCAAACTAGCGGGGGGCACAGATACGCAGTATTTT. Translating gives CASSAKLAGGTDTQYF.

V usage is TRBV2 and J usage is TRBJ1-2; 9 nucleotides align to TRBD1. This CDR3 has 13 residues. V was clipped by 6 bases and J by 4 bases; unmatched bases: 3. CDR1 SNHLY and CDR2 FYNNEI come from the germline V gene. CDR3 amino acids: CASRATGGYGYTF. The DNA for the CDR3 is TGTGCCAGCAGGGCGACAGGGGGCTATGGCTACACCTTC. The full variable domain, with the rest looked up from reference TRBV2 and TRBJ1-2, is EPEVTQTPSHQVTQMGQEVILRCVPISNHLYFYWYRQILGQKVEFLVSFYNNEISEKSEIFDDQFSVERPDGSNFTLKIRSTKLEDSAMYFCASRATGGYGYTFGSGTRLTVV.

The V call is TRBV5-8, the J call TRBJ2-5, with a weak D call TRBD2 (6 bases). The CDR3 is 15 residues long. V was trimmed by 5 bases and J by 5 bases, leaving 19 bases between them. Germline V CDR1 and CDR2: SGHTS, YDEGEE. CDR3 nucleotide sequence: TGTGCCAGCAGGGGACTTGGGGGAATGACGGAGACCCAGTACTTC. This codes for CASRGLGGMTETQYF. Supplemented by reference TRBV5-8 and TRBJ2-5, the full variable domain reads EAGVTQSPTHLIKTRGQQATLRCSPISGHTSVYWYQQALGLGLQFLLWYDEGEERNRGNFPPRFSGRQFPNYSSELNVNALELEDSALYLCASRGLGGMTETQYFGPGTRLLVL.